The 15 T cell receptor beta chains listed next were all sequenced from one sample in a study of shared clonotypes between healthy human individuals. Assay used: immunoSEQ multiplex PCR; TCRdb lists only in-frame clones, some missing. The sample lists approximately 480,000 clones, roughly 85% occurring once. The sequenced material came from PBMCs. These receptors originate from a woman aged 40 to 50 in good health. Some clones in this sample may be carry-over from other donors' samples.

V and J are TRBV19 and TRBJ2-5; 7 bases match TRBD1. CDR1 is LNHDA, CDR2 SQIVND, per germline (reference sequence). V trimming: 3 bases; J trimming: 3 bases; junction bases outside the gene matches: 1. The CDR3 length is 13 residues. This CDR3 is CASSIQGEETQYF. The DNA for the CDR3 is TGTGCCAGTAGTATTCAGGGGGAAGAGACCCAGTACTTC.

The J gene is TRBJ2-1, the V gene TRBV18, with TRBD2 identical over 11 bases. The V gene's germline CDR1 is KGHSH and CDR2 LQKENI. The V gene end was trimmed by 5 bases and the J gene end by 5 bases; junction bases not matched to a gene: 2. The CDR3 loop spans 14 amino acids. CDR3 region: CASSATSGDNEQFF. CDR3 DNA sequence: TGTGCCAGCTCAGCGACTAGCGGGGACAATGAGCAGTTCTTC. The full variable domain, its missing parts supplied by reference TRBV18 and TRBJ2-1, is NAGVMQNPRHLVRRRGQEARLRCSPMKGHSHVYWYRQLPEEGLKFMVYLQKENIIDESGMPKERFSAEFPKEGPSILRIQQVVRGDSAAYFCASSATSGDNEQFFGPGTRLTVL.

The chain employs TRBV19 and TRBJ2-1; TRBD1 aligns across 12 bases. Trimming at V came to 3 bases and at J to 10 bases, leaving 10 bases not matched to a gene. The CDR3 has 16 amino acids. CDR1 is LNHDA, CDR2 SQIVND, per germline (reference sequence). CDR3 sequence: CASSIKPGQGAWEQFF. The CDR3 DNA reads TGTGCCAGTAGTATCAAACCGGGACAGGGGGCGTGGGAGCAGTTCTTC.

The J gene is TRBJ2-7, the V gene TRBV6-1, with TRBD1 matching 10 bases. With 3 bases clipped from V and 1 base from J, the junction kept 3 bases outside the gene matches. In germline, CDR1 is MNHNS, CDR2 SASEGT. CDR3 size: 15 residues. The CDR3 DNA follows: TGTGCCAGCAGTGACCGGGACAGGGGATCCTACGAGCAGTACTTC. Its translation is CASSDRDRGSYEQYF.

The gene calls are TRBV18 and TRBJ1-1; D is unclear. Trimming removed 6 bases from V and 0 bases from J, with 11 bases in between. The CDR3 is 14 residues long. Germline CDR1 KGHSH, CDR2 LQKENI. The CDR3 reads CASSPQKLNTEAFF. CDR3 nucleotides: TGTGCCAGCTCCCCGCAGAAATTGAACACTGAAGCTTTCTTT.

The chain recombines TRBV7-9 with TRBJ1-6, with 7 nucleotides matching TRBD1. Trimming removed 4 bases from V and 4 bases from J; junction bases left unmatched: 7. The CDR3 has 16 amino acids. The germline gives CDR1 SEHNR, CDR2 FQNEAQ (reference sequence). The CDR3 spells CASSSGQIGYNSPLHF. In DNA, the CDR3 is TGTGCCAGCAGCTCGGGACAGATTGGTTATAATTCACCCCTCCACTTT.

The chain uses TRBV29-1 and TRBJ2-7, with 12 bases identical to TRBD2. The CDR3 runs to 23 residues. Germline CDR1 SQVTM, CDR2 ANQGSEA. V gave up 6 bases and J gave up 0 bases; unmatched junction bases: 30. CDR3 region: CSVDKKPTSGSFIRVACSYEQYF. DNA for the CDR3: TGCAGCGTGGATAAGAAGCCGACTAGCGGGAGTTTCATCAGGGTTGCCTGCTCCTACGAGCAGTACTTC.

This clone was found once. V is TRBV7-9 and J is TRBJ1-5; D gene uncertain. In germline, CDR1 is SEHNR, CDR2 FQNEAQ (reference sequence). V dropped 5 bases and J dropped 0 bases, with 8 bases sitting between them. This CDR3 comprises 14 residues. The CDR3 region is CASSQGSSNQPQHF. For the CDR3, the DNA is TGTGCCAGCAGCCAAGGGAGTAGCAATCAGCCCCAGCATTTT.

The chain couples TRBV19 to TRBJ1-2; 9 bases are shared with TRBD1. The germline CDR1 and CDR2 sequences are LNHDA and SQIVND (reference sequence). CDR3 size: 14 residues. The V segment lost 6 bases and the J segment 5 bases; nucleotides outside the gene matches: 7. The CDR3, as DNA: TGTGCCAGTAGCCCGGGACAGGGAGAATATGGCTACACCTTC. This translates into CASSPGQGEYGYTF. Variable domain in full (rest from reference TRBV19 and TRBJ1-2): DGGITQSPKYLFRKEGQNVTLSCEQNLNHDAMYWYRQDPGQGLRLIYYSQIVNDFQKGDIAEGYSVSREKKESFPLTVTSAQKNPTAFYLCASSPGQGEYGYTFGSGTRLTVV.

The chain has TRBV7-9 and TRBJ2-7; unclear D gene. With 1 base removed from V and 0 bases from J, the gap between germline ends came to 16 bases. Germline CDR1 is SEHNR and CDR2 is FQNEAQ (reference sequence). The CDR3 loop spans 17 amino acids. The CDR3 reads CASSLGFGATGSYEQYF. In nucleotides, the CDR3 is TGTGCCAGCAGCTTAGGGTTCGGAGCAACTGGCTCCTACGAGCAGTACTTC. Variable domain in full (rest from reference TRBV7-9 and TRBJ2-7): DTGVSQNPRHKITKRGQNVTFRCDPISEHNRLYWYRQTLGQGPEFLTYFQNEAQLEKSRLLSDRFSAERPKGSFSTLEIQRTEQGDSAMYLCASSLGFGATGSYEQYFGPGTRLTVT.

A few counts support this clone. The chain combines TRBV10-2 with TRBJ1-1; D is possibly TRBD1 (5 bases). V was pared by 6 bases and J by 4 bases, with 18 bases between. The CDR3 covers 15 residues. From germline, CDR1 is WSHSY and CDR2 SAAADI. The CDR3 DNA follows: TGCGCCAGCAGCAGGCTGCTTGATGGGGGCACTGAAGCTTTCTTT. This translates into CASSRLLDGGTEAFF.

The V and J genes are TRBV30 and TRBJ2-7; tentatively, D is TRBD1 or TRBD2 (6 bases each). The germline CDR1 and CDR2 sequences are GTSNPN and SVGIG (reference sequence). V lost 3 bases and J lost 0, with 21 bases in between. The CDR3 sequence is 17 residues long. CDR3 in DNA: TGTGCCTGGAGCAAACTAGGGGGGCTAACCCACTCCTACGAGCAGTACTTC. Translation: CAWSKLGGLTHSYEQYF. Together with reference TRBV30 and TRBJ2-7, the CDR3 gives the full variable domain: SQTIHQWPATLVQPVGSPLSLECTVEGTSNPNLYWYRQAAGRGLQLLFYSVGIGQISSEVPQNLSASRPQDRQFILSSKKLLLSDSGFYLCAWSKLGGLTHSYEQYFGPGTRLTVT.

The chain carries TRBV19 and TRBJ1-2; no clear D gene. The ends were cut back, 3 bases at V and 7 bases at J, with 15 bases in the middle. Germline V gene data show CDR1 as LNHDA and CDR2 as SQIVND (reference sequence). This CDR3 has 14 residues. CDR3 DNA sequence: TGTGCCAGTAGTATTGGAACAGCTTTTGGTGGCTACACCTTC. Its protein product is CASSIGTAFGGYTF.

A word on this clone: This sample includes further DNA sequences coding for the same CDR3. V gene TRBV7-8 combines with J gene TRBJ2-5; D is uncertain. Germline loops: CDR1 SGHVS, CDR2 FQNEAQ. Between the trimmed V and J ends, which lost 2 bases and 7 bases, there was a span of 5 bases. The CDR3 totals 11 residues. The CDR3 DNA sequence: TGTGCCAGCAGCTTACGAGGGACCCAGTACTTC. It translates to CASSLRGTQYF.

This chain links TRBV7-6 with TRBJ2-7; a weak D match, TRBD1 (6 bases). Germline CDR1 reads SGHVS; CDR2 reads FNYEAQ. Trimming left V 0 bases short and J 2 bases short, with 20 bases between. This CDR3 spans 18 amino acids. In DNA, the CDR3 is TGTGCCAGCAGCTTAGCCCCTTGGGGGACACAGAGGACCTACGAGCAGTACTTC. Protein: CASSLAPWGTQRTYEQYF.